Listed below are T cell receptor beta chains from one sample, sequenced in a study of T cell repertoires in cytomegalovirus infection. Antigens of these TCRs are unknown. MiXCR was run by TCRdb on the reads, yielding one entry per CDR3 protein. The profile shows hundreds of thousands of distinct CDR3 sequences, roughly 30% of them singletons. Sequenced here: cultured CD8+ T cells from PBMCs, sampled from culture after CMV antigen stimulation. The receptors derive from a human donor in good health (CMV status not recorded). Some clones in this sample may be carry-over from other donors' samples. CDR3s include the opening cysteine and the closing phenylalanine or tryptophan. The D gene is left open where the match is weak. Clone sizes are given selectively: once, few, many, or a class where the clone is expanded.

d_gene	v_gene	j_gene	abundance	len	CDR3nt	CDR3aa
TRBD1	TRBV7-9	TRBJ1-6	few	15	TGTGCCAGCAGACCTGACAGGGGGCGGGAGGGGCCCCTCCACTTT	CASRPDRGREGPLHF
NA	TRBV7-9	TRBJ2-1	NA	16	TGTGCCAGCAGCCCCAGCGAGTCCGGAACCTACAATGAGCAGTTCTTC	CASSPSESGTYNEQFF
NA	TRBV19	TRBJ1-1	NA	17	TGTGCCAGTAGTACCCTCAGAGAGGGTCCAACGGGAACTGAAGCTTTCTTT	CASSTLREGPTGTEAFF
NA	TRBV7-9	TRBJ1-4	NA	14	TGTGCCAGCAGCGGGCGGGGTCTTAATGAAAAACTGTTTTTT	CASSGRGLNEKLFF
NA	TRBV4-2	TRBJ1-1	many	15	TGTGCCAGCAGCCAAGAAACGGGCGAGAAACCTGAAGCTTTCTTT	CASSQETGEKPEAFF
TRBD1	TRBV5-4	TRBJ2-2	few	17	TGTGCCAGCAGCTTGGCGACAGGGGGCAAAGAAACCGGGGAGCTGTTTTTT	CASSLATGGKETGELFF
NA	TRBV6-1	TRBJ2-3	NA	14	TGTGCCAGCTGGAGGGGCGGGGGCACAGATACGCAGTATTTT	CASWRGGGTDTQYF
TRBD1	TRBV27	TRBJ1-1	NA	13	TGTGCCAGCTCCCCGGGACAGGGAGTGGAAGCTTTCTTT	CASSPGQGVEAFF
TRBD1	TRBV13	TRBJ2-1	NA	14	TGTGCCAGCAGCTTAGGAGACAGGGTTAATGAGCAGTTCTTC	CASSLGDRVNEQFF
NA	TRBV10-2	TRBJ1-2	few	14	TGCGCCAGCAGTTCCTACCAGGTCGCCTATGGCTACACCTTC	CASSSYQVAYGYTF
NA	TRBV25-1	TRBJ2-1	NA	14	TGTGCCAGCAGTGAATTTCGGGTCGGCAATGAGCAGTTCTTC	CASSEFRVGNEQFF
NA	TRBV4-1	TRBJ2-7	NA	17	TGCGCCAGCAGCCAAGCGATCCCCGAGGGGCGGAAGGACGAGCAGTACTTC	CASSQAIPEGRKDEQYF
TRBD1	TRBV29-1	TRBJ2-1	few	15	TGCAGCGTTGAAGGGTACAGGGGTTCGTACAATGAGCAGTTCTTC	CSVEGYRGSYNEQFF
NA	TRBV7-8	TRBJ1-1	NA	15	TGTGCCAACAGCTTGGGGGTAGGGGCGGACACTGAAGCTTTCTTT	CANSLGVGADTEAFF
NA	TRBV28	TRBJ1-1	NA	11	TGTGCCAGCAGTGGGACACCAGAAGCTTTCTTT	CASSGTPEAFF
NA	TRBV28	TRBJ1-6	NA	15	TGTGCCAGCAGTTTAAGTCAGGGTGTTAATTCACCCCTCCACTTT	CASSLSQGVNSPLHF
NA	TRBV7-8	TRBJ2-7	few	15	TGTGCCAGCAGCTTAGAGGGCAGTAGCTCCTACGAGCAGTACTTC	CASSLEGSSSYEQYF
TRBD1	TRBV6-2/TRBV6-3	TRBJ1-2	many	16	TGTGCCAGCAGTGAGGATACAGGGGGCAGTAACTATGGCTACACCTTC	CASSEDTGGSNYGYTF
NA	TRBV5-8	TRBJ2-5	NA	15	TGTGCCAGCAGCCCCTCGAAACTCCCGAGGGAGACCCAGTACTTC	CASSPSKLPRETQYF
NA	TRBV12-3/TRBV12-4	TRBJ2-3	few	16	TGTGCCAGCAGCTTTGGGGGGCTAGGCCGCACAGATACGCAGTATTTT	CASSFGGLGRTDTQYF
NA	TRBV4-1	TRBJ1-1	NA	18	TGCGCCAGCAGCCAAGTAAGAAAGACAGAGCCTGGTGACACTGAAGCTTTCTTT	CASSQVRKTEPGDTEAFF
NA	TRBV11-2	TRBJ1-6	few	14	TGTGCCAGCAGACACACTGACTATAATTCACCCCTCCACTTT	CASRHTDYNSPLHF
NA	TRBV28	TRBJ2-1	few	17	TGTGCCAGCAGTTTAGGTGGGGACGCATACTCCTACAATGAGCAGTTCTTC	CASSLGGDAYSYNEQFF
TRBD1	TRBV15	TRBJ1-3	few	15	TGTGCCACCAGCAGAAGACAGGGCTCTGGAAACACCATATATTTT	CATSRRQGSGNTIYF
NA	TRBV12-5	TRBJ2-1	NA	17	TGTGCTAGTGGTTTGGGGCTTGGGGAGCGCATCCCCAATGAGCAGTTCTTC	CASGLGLGERIPNEQFF
NA	TRBV6-2/TRBV6-3	TRBJ2-5	few	14	TGTGCCAGCAGTTGGACACTGTCTCCAGAGACCCAGTACTTC	CASSWTLSPETQYF
TRBD2	TRBV7-2	TRBJ2-3	NA	16	TGTGCCAGCAGCTTCGGGTCGGGGGGACCCACAGATACGCAGTATTTT	CASSFGSGGPTDTQYF
NA	TRBV18	TRBJ1-1	few	14	TGTGCCAGCTCACCCCCTGTAACGGGCACTGAAGCTTTCTTT	CASSPPVTGTEAFF
NA	TRBV7-6	TRBJ2-3	NA	15	TGTGTCAGCAGCTTGATAGCGGAAATCACAGATACGCAGTATTTT	CVSSLIAEITDTQYF
TRBD1	TRBV24-1	TRBJ2-1	many	15	TGTGCCACCAGTGACCCGGGACAGGGCGCCAATGAGCAGTTCTTC	CATSDPGQGANEQFF
NA	TRBV6-5	TRBJ1-1	NA	14	TGTGCCAGCAGTTACTATGCAGGGGACACTGAAGCTTTCTTT	CASSYYAGDTEAFF
TRBD1	TRBV6-2/TRBV6-3	TRBJ2-1	few	15	TGTGCCAGCAGTTACGCCTTGACAGGGGCGGTTGAGCAGTTCTTC	CASSYALTGAVEQFF
TRBD1	TRBV7-9	TRBJ2-5	NA	18	TGTGCCAGCAGCTTAGCGCTACAGGGGGCTTCGGCTAAAGAGACCCAGTACTTC	CASSLALQGASAKETQYF
NA	TRBV6-4	TRBJ1-1	NA	11	TGTGCCAGCAGTGGGGTCCCTGAAGCTTTCTTT	CASSGVPEAFF
NA	TRBV15	TRBJ2-7	few	15	TGTGCCACCAGCAGAGATCTCGGGGTATCCTACGAGCAGTACTTC	CATSRDLGVSYEQYF
NA	TRBV27	TRBJ1-5	NA	15	TGTGCCAGCAGTTCTCCTTCGGGGGGCAATCAGCCCCAGCATTTT	CASSSPSGGNQPQHF
TRBD1	TRBV7-8	TRBJ2-2	NA	15	TGTGCCAGCAGCGGACAGGGGTTTCAAGGCGGGGAGCTGTTTTTT	CASSGQGFQGGELFF
NA	TRBV12-3/TRBV12-4	TRBJ2-7	NA	13	TGTGCCAGCAGTTTAACCAATCCCTACGAGCAGTACTTC	CASSLTNPYEQYF
TRBD1	TRBV2	TRBJ1-5	few	17	TGTGCCAGCAGTCAATACTTCTCGGGACAGGGCAATCAGCCCCAGCATTTT	CASSQYFSGQGNQPQHF
NA	TRBV7-6	TRBJ2-2	few	13	TGTGCCAGTGCGGGACCCCCCACCGGGGAGCTGTTTTTT	CASAGPPTGELFF
TRBD1	TRBV7-9	TRBJ2-1	NA	17	TGTGTCAGCAGGGACAGTCTAGAACCTCTCTCCTACAATGAGCAGTTCTTC	CVSRDSLEPLSYNEQFF
TRBD1	TRBV6-5	TRBJ1-1	NA	14	TGTGCCAGCAGTTACAGGGGGCTCGCCACTGAAGCTTTCTTT	CASSYRGLATEAFF
TRBD1	TRBV20-1	TRBJ2-3	NA	17	TGCAGTGCTAGGCGCATCCGGGACAGGCCAAGCACAGATACGCAGTATTTT	CSARRIRDRPSTDTQYF
NA	TRBV2	TRBJ2-5	NA	14	TGTGCCAGCAGTGGAGAGACAGGTTTAGAGACCCAGTACTTC	CASSGETGLETQYF